These 11 T cell receptor beta chains share one sample of origin, sequenced in a study of blood T cell repertoires in COVID-19. TCRdb keeps only in-frame clones here, not all; method: immunoSEQ multiplex PCR. In the table there are approximately 150,000 clones, about 88% of which are singletons. Sequencing was performed on PBMCs or T cells enriched from blood (not recorded which). The source is a human donor with acute COVID-19. The donor label of this sample is uncertain.

The chain couples TRBV7-9 to TRBJ1-5, with TRBD1 matching 12 bases. The CDR3 consists of 18 residues. Per the germline V gene, CDR1 is SEHNR and CDR2 is FQNEAQ (reference sequence). With V trimmed by 1 base and J by 7 bases, 11 bases remained unmatched. The CDR3 DNA sequence: TGTGCCAGCAGCTTAGGAGGTTCGGGGACAGGGGGCGGGCAGCCCCAGCATTTT. Amino acids: CASSLGGSGTGGGQPQHF.

The CDR3 DNA reads TGTGCCAGCAGCTTATTTAGCCAAGAGACCCAGTACTTC. Amino acid sequence: CASSLFSQETQYF. The chain combines TRBV11-2 with TRBJ2-5; D gene unclear. The CDR3 covers 13 residues. Germline V gene lookup returns CDR1 SGHAT and CDR2 FQNNGV. Trimming stripped 2 bases from V and 1 base from J, with 5 bases between.

The chain couples TRBV7-7 to TRBJ2-2; a weak D match, TRBD2 (6 bases). The CDR3 has 15 amino acids. The V end was cut by 1 base, the J end by 7 bases, with 13 bases between. CDR1 and CDR2 from the germline V gene are SSHAT and FNYEAQ (reference sequence). The CDR3 reads CASSLDGGLLGELFF. The DNA of the CDR3 is TGTGCCAGCAGCTTAGATGGGGGACTTCTCGGGGAGCTGTTTTTT.

Here the CDR3 reads CASSLVQGSVNEKLFF. The CDR3 DNA reads TGTGCCAGCAGCCTAGTACAGGGCTCGGTTAATGAAAAACTGTTTTTT. The chain links TRBV7-9 to TRBJ1-4; a possible D gene is TRBD1 (6 bases). V was pared by 5 bases and J by 4 bases, with 17 bases between. The germline CDR1 and CDR2 sequences are SEHNR and FQNEAQ (reference sequence). The CDR3 has 16 residues.

CDR3 sequence: CASSLGQGSYGYTF. CDR3 sequence (DNA): TGTGCCAGCAGCTTAGGGCAGGGTAGCTATGGCTACACCTTC. The V gene is TRBV7-2, the J gene TRBJ1-2; D might be TRBD1 (5 bases). Trimming removed 1 base at V and 4 bases at J, with 10 bases between. The CDR3 is 14 amino acids. Germline CDR1 SGHTA, CDR2 FQGNSA.

V usage is TRBV2 and J usage is TRBJ1-3; D is ambiguous. Germline CDR1 and CDR2: SNHLY and FYNNEI. The V and J ends lost 7 bases and 0 bases respectively, with 16 bases between them. The CDR3 is 16 residues long. The CDR3 DNA follows: TGTGCCAGCAAAAAGAGCGTCACTTACTCTGGAAACACCATATATTTT. Protein: CASKKSVTYSGNTIYF.

The chain has TRBV7-9 and TRBJ1-1; D not resolved. Germline V gene sequence: CDR1 SEHNR, CDR2 FQNEAQ (reference sequence). The CDR3 totals 13 residues. V lost 5 bases, J lost 1 base, and 8 bases lay in between. The CDR3 sequence is CASSLTQNTEAFF. The CDR3 DNA sequence: TGTGCCAGCAGCCTTACTCAGAACACTGAAGCTTTCTTT.

The chain has TRBV7-2 and TRBJ2-1, with TRBD2 identical over 11 bases. CDR3 length: 19 amino acids. V lost 5 bases to trimming and J lost 5 bases; unmatched junction nucleotides: 17. CDR1 is SGHTA and CDR2 is FQGNSA in the germline V gene. CDR3 DNA sequence: TGTGCCAGCAGCCCAAAGGGGGGGCTAGCGGGGGGTTCCCACAATGAGCAGTTCTTC. Translated: CASSPKGGLAGGSHNEQFF.

V is TRBV29-1 and J is TRBJ1-1; the D is unclear. Germline assignment: CDR1 SQVTM and CDR2 ANQGSEA. This CDR3 has 14 amino acids. Trimming pared 0 bases from V and 3 bases from J, leaving 11 bases between. The CDR3 sequence: CSVEEVPQDTEAFF. The CDR3 DNA reads TGCAGCGTTGAAGAGGTTCCCCAGGACACTGAAGCTTTCTTT.

The gene calls are TRBV10-3 and TRBJ2-5; 11 bases fit TRBD2. J was trimmed by 1 base and V by 5 bases; bases with no gene match: 6. Per the germline V gene, CDR1 is ENHRY and CDR2 is SYGVKD. The CDR3 loop spans 16 amino acids. DNA for the CDR3: TGTGCCATCAGTCTGACTAGCGGGGTTCCCCAAGAGACCCAGTACTTC. Amino acids: CAISLTSGVPQETQYF.

This sequence joins TRBV24-1 and TRBJ1-2, with a tentative D call TRBD1 (5 bases). The V end was cut by 2 bases, the J end by 5 bases, with 11 bases between. The CDR3 loop spans 14 amino acids. Germline loops: CDR1 KGHDR, CDR2 SFDVKD. The CDR3 protein is CATSDSGRAYGYTF. The CDR3 coding sequence is TGTGCCACCAGTGATTCCGGCAGGGCATATGGCTACACCTTC.